This T cell receptor beta chain derives from a study of PD-1 blockade in classical Hodgkin lymphoma. Study-wide context: Patients had nivolumab dosed at 3 mg/kg, delivered intravenously every 2 weeks.

The CDR3 sequence is 13 residues long. Deletions cut 4 bases from V and 5 bases from J, with 12 bases between. Germline CDR1 is ENHRY and CDR2 is SYGVKD. Clones were read by immunoSEQ multiplex PCR, and TCRdb kept only the in-frame ones, dropping some. Of about 86,000 clones detected, roughly 87% appear once; the ten largest clones hold about 10%. Every patient relapsed after autologous stem cell transplantation, and brentuximab vedotin exposure varied. This sample comprised peripheral blood mononuclear cells (PBMCs), obtained before the second cycle of nivolumab. The chain carries TRBV10-3 and TRBJ2-7; D gene unclear. This TCR derives from a human donor with classical Hodgkin lymphoma. CDR3 in amino acids: CAISGRSSDEQYF. The DNA for the CDR3 is TGTGCCATCAGTGGGCGCAGCTCGGACGAGCAGTACTTC.